This T cell receptor beta chain was documented in a study of blood T cells in healthy people across ages. General study results and limits: Per million T cells, TCR beta diversity dropped about linearly as age rose.

As concerns this clonotype: The antigen is unknown.

There are 17 residues in the CDR3. Trimming took off 0 bases at V and 1 base at J, with 15 bases between the two ends. Germline lookup yields CDR1 MGHRA and CDR2 YSYEKL. Next came a second PCR, run for about 6 to 12 cycles, which used a sample-barcoded 5' primer along with a J-beta primer mix. Each CDR3 protein gets one entry after TCRdb re-called the 5' RACE reads with MiXCR. Counted here are about 970,000 distinct CDR3 sequences, approximately 50% occurring once; the ten biggest clones make up about 20%. The sample consisted of blood. The V and J genes are TRBV4-1 and TRBJ2-5; tentatively, D is TRBD2 (5 bases). The sequence derives from a woman aged 55-69 years in good health. The DNA of the CDR3 is TGCGCCAGCAGCCAAGATGGCGACGGGATAGCCCAAGAGACCCAGTACTTC. Its protein product is CASSQDGDGIAQETQYF.